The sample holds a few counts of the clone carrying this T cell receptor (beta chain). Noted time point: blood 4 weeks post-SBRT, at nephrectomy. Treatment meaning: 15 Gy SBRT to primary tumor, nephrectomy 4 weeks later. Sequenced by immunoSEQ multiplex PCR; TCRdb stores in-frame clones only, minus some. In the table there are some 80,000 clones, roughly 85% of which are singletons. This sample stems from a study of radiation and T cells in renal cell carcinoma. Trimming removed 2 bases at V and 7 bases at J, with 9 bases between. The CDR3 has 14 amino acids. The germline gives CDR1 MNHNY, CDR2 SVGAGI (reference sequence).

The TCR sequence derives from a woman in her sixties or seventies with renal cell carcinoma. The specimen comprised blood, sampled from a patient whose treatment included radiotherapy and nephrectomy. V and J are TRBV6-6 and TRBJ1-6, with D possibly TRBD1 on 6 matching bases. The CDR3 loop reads CASSYGRGNSPLHF. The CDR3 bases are TGTGCCAGCAGTTACGGCAGGGGAAATTCACCCCTCCACTTT.